Below are 16 T cell receptor beta chains sequenced from a single sample in a study of blood T cell repertoires in COVID-19 (dated by TCRdb to about 2020). Library method: the immunoSEQ multiplex PCR assay. In its TCRdb copy, this immuneACCESS table keeps in-frame sequences only and misses some clones. Where compared with another copy, unresolved V genes explain less than half of these, and the others have no known cause. The sample includes roughly 200,000 clones, with roughly 88% observed a single time. The ten largest make up around 5.9% of the sample. The sample consisted of peripheral blood. Receptors originate from a woman between 40 and 50 years old who had recovered from COVID-19.

The V call is TRBV7-8, the J call TRBJ1-2; D is uncertain. The CDR3 extends over 15 amino acids. Trimming shortened V by 4 bases and J by 5 bases, and 17 bases separated the two germline ends. Germline assignment: CDR1 SGHVS and CDR2 FQNEAQ. CDR3 sequence reads: CASSSSTSHGYGYTF. CDR3 DNA sequence: TGTGCCAGCAGCTCCAGCACGAGCCACGGGTATGGCTACACCTTC.

V is TRBV27 and J is TRBJ2-7; maybe TRBD2 (6 bases). Deletions cut 2 bases from V and 3 bases from J, with 11 bases between. This CDR3 comprises 14 residues. The germline V gene has CDR1 MNHEY and CDR2 SMNVEV (reference sequence). This CDR3 reads CASSLTGVNYEQYF. For the CDR3, the DNA is TGTGCCAGCAGTTTAACGGGAGTGAACTACGAGCAGTACTTC.

V usage is TRBV9 and J usage is TRBJ2-3, with D uncertain. The CDR3 totals 15 residues. The germline V gene encodes CDR1 SGDLS and CDR2 YYNGEE. V shed 0 bases and J shed 4 bases, with 12 bases lying between them. CDR3: CASSVGSQASDTQYF. As DNA, the CDR3 is TGTGCCAGCAGCGTAGGCTCCCAGGCTTCAGATACGCAGTATTTT. The full variable domain, rest sourced from reference TRBV9 and TRBJ2-3, is DSGVTQTPKHLITATGQRVTLRCSPRSGDLSVYWYQQSLDQGLQFLIQYYNGEERAKGNILERFSAQQFPDLHSELNLSSLELGDSALYFCASSVGSQASDTQYFGPGTRLTVL.

The rearrangement links TRBV5-4 to TRBJ1-1; no definite D call. The CDR3 consists of 17 residues. Trimming removed 4 bases at V and 0 bases at J, with 19 bases between. The germline V gene encodes CDR1 SGHNT and CDR2 YYREEE (reference sequence). CDR3 nucleotide sequence: TGTGCCAGCAGCCTGGACGGAGCTTCTAGGATGAACACTGAAGCTTTCTTT. Protein sequence: CASSLDGASRMNTEAFF.

The chain has TRBV12-3 or TRBV12-4 and TRBJ2-2; a possible D gene is TRBD2 (6 bases). V was clipped by 3 bases and J by 7 bases, with 9 bases between them. This CDR3 has 13 amino acids. The CDR3 is CASSFRGIGELFF. DNA for the CDR3: TGTGCCAGCAGTTTTCGGGGGATCGGGGAGCTGTTTTTT.

This clone was found once. V usage is TRBV29-1 and J usage is TRBJ1-1, with D perhaps TRBD1 (5 bases). V was pared by 5 bases and J by 5 bases, with 9 bases between. Germline CDR1 is SQVTM and CDR2 is ANQGSEA. The CDR3 has 11 amino acids. The CDR3 coding sequence is TGCAGCGTTTTGGGGGGGACTGAAGCTTTCTTT. Amino acids: CSVLGGTEAFF.

The J gene is TRBJ2-3, the V gene TRBV5-1; 8 positions agree with TRBD2. CDR3 length: 18 residues. Germline trimming cut 2 bases from V and 2 bases from J; bases unmatched to any gene: 13. Germline V lookup: CDR1 SGHRS, CDR2 YFSETQ. CDR3 bases: TGCGCCAGCAGCTTCCTGTCGGGGCGGGGGGCGCTCACAGATACGCAGTATTTT. It yields the protein CASSFLSGRGALTDTQYF. Combining the CDR3 with reference TRBV5-1 and TRBJ2-3 gives the whole variable domain KAGVTQTPRYLIKTRGQQVTLSCSPISGHRSVSWYQQTPGQGLQFLFEYFSETQRNKGNFPGRFSGRQFSNSRSEMNVSTLELGDSALYLCASSFLSGRGALTDTQYFGPGTRLTVL.

This clone was detected only a few times. CDR3 residues: CASSPRVSSGNTIYF. DNA of the CDR3: TGTGCCAGCAGCCCCAGGGTTAGCTCTGGAAACACCATATATTTT. This chain joins TRBV7-9 and TRBJ1-3, with a tentative D call TRBD1 (5 bases). The CDR3 spans 15 residues. Between the trimmed V and J ends, which lost 5 bases and 0 bases, there was a span of 11 bases. Germline CDR1 and CDR2: SEHNR and FQNEAQ (reference sequence).

The CDR3 bases are TGTGCCTGGAGTCAGGCGGGAGTCATAGATACGCAGTATTTT. This translates into CAWSQAGVIDTQYF. The chain couples TRBV30 to TRBJ2-3; 7 positions agree with TRBD2. The V gene's germline CDR1 is GTSNPN and CDR2 SVGIG (reference sequence). The CDR3 spans 14 residues. Trimming cost V 2 bases and J 5 bases; bases outside gene matches: 7.

CDR3 residues: CASSVRREGKADTQYF. CDR3 sequence (DNA): TGTGCCAGCAGCGTAAGACGGGAGGGCAAGGCAGATACGCAGTATTTT. The chain combines TRBV7-2 with TRBJ2-3; the match to TRBD2 covers 8 bases. Germline CDR1 reads SGHTA; CDR2 reads FQGNSA. J gave up 4 bases and V 5 bases, and 11 bases lay outside the gene matches. The CDR3 spans 16 residues. The full variable domain, rest sourced from reference TRBV7-2 and TRBJ2-3, is GAGVSQSPSNKVTEKGKDVELRCDPISGHTALYWYRQSLGQGLEFLIYFQGNSAPDKSGLPSDRFSAERTGGSVSTLTIQRTQQEDSAVYLCASSVRREGKADTQYFGPGTRLTVL.

The chain combines TRBV9 with TRBJ1-3; D is unresolved. The CDR3 has 16 residues. Germline V gives CDR1 SGDLS, CDR2 YYNGEE. Trimming pared 0 bases from V and 4 bases from J, leaving 14 bases between. CDR3 DNA sequence: TGTGCCAGCAGCGTAGAGAACAGCCGCTCCGGAAACACCATATATTTT. Translation: CASSVENSRSGNTIYF.

The rearrangement links TRBV28 to TRBJ2-2; 11 nucleotides agree with TRBD2. Trimming cost V 3 bases and J 0 bases; bases outside gene matches: 0. From germline, CDR1 is MDHEN and CDR2 SYDVKM. The CDR3 contains 16 residues. CDR3 amino acids: CASSLTSGTNTGELFF. The CDR3 DNA is TGTGCCAGCAGTTTGACTAGCGGGACGAACACCGGGGAGCTGTTTTTT. The full variable domain, in which reference TRBV28 and TRBJ2-2 provide the parts outside the CDR3, is DVKVTQSSRYLVKRTGEKVFLECVQDMDHENMFWYRQDPGLGLRLIYFSYDVKMKEKGDIPEGYSVSREKKERFSLILESASTNQTSMYLCASSLTSGTNTGELFFGEGSRLTVL.

The DNA of the CDR3 is TGTGCCAGCAGATCTGACAGGGAGGTTCAGCCCCAGCATTTT. Its translation: CASRSDREVQPQHF. The gene calls are TRBV2 and TRBJ1-5; 7 positions agree with TRBD1. Germline V CDR1 and CDR2: SNHLY, FYNNEI. The V segment lost 6 bases and the J segment 6 bases; nucleotides outside the gene matches: 8. The CDR3 has 14 residues.

The rearrangement joins TRBV6-2 or TRBV6-3 to TRBJ2-5, with D possibly being TRBD1 (6 bases). CDR1 is MNHEY and CDR2 is SVGEGT in the germline V gene. This CDR3 is built from 15 residues. Trimming shortened V by 1 base and J by 5 bases, and 14 bases separated the two germline ends. Written as DNA, the CDR3 is TGTGCCAGCAGTTACTTCGCAGGGGACCTGGAGACCCAGTACTTC. This sequence encodes CASSYFAGDLETQYF.

This clone has only one observation. This rearrangement joins TRBV23-1 to TRBJ1-1; tentatively, D is TRBD1 (6 bases). TRBV23-1 is an ORF for which the function is uncertain. The V end lost 0 bases, the J end lost 1 base, and 9 bases lay between the germline ends. CDR3 length: 15 residues. CDR3 nucleotide sequence: TGCGCCAGCAGTCAATCCGGACAGAGGAACACTGAAGCTTTCTTT. It is translated as CASSQSGQRNTEAFF.

The chain combines TRBV5-1 with TRBJ1-2, with TRBD1 matching 10 bases. V trimming: 3 bases; J trimming: 4 bases; junction bases outside the gene matches: 9. The CDR3 has 16 amino acids. Germline assignment: CDR1 SGHRS and CDR2 YFSETQ. The CDR3 sequence is CASSSGQGVFGYGYTF. CDR3 nucleotide sequence: TGCGCCAGCAGCTCCGGACAGGGGGTGTTCGGCTATGGCTACACCTTC.